The next 14 T cell receptor beta chains were all read from a single sample in a study of human T cells and chemical hapten exposure. TCRdb independently ran MiXCR on the RACE reads; one entry per CDR3 protein. Of tens of thousands of distinct CDR3 sequences listed, 14% are singletons. Time point noted: pre-sensitization, week 0. Treatment defined: therapeutic diphenylcyclopropenone sensitization with weekly scalp DPC. Sequenced material: whole blood, taken in connection with sensitization to the hapten diphenylcyclopropenone (DPC). The receptors come from a woman aged 50 to 65 with alopecia areata. Some clones in this sample may be carry-over from other donors' samples.

The rearrangement joins TRBV6-5 to TRBJ1-1, with 7 nucleotides matching TRBD1. Germline CDR1 MNHEY, CDR2 SVGAGI. Unmatched junction bases numbered 3, after V lost 6 bases and J lost 2 bases. The CDR3 has 13 amino acids. Here the CDR3 reads CASRTGPNTEAFF. CDR3 nucleotides: TGTGCCAGCAGGACAGGGCCCAACACTGAAGCTTTCTTT.

This clonotype was recorded many times. V gene TRBV6-5 combines with J gene TRBJ2-5; D is possibly TRBD2 (5 bases). This CDR3 is 15 amino acids long. V shed 0 bases and J shed 7 bases, with 15 bases lying between them. In germline, CDR1 is MNHEY, CDR2 SVGAGI. CDR3 residues: CASSYSIPGTATQYF. DNA for the CDR3: TGTGCCAGCAGTTACTCTATTCCGGGAACCGCGACCCAGTACTTC.

This clonotype has ten or more counts. The genes are TRBV6-5 and TRBJ1-1, with D perhaps TRBD1 (5 bases). CDR1 is MNHEY and CDR2 is SVGAGI in the germline V gene. The ends were cut back, 4 bases at V and 10 bases at J, with 16 bases in the middle. The length of the CDR3 is 13 residues. CDR3 nucleotides: TGTGCCAGCAGTTCACTCATGGGGGAACGAGCTTTCTTT. Its protein is CASSSLMGERAFF.

This clonotype has more than one count but fewer than ten. The junction and the germline gene differ at one end; a read error may be behind it. The gene calls are TRBV18 and TRBJ2-7, with 7 bases lining up with TRBD2. This CDR3 contains 15 residues. Germline V gene lookup returns CDR1 KGHSH and CDR2 LQKENI. The CDR3 DNA reads TGTGCCAGCACACCTGTTCCGACTAGCTTGCACGAGCAGTACTTC. Translated: CASTPVPTSLHEQYF.

The DNA of the CDR3 is TGCAGTGCTATACTAGCGGGGAGGGGGTACGAGCAGTACTTC. Amino acids: CSAILAGRGYEQYF. The V call is TRBV20-1, the J call TRBJ2-7; the match to TRBD2 covers 10 bases. Germline values: CDR1 DFQATT, CDR2 SNEGSKA (reference sequence). The CDR3 sequence is 14 residues long. Trimming took 4 bases from V and 4 from J; bases not matched to a gene: 7.

The chain links TRBV12-3 or TRBV12-4 to TRBJ2-2; tentatively, D is TRBD2 (6 bases). This CDR3 has 15 amino acids. The V end lost 3 bases, the J end lost 0 bases, and 8 bases lay between the germline ends. CDR3 sequence reads: CASSFAGPNTGELFF. The CDR3, as DNA: TGTGCCAGCAGTTTTGCGGGACCGAACACCGGGGAGCTGTTTTTT.

The chain couples TRBV20-1 to TRBJ1-1; no clear D gene. Per germline, CDR1 DFQATT and CDR2 SNEGSKA (reference sequence). The CDR3 has 16 residues. Trimming took 0 bases from V and 0 from J, leaving 14 bases between them. For the CDR3, the DNA is TGCAGTGCTAGAGACAGGCTAGTAAGCATGAACACTGAAGCTTTCTTT. Protein product: CSARDRLVSMNTEAFF.

The chain uses TRBV29-1 and TRBJ2-7; 12 positions match TRBD1. CDR1 is SQVTM, CDR2 ANQGSEA, per germline. The CDR3 covers 15 residues. J was trimmed by 4 bases and V by 1 base; bases with no gene match: 5. CDR3 sequence (DNA): TGCAGCGTTGAAGGAACGGGACAGGGGGCTTACGAGCAGTACTTC. Translation: CSVEGTGQGAYEQYF.

CDR3: CASSQDRSIETQYF. Here the CDR3 DNA reads TGTGCCAGCAGCCAAGATCGGAGCATAGAGACCCAGTACTTC. V is TRBV4-2 and J is TRBJ2-5; unclear D gene. The germline V gene encodes CDR1 LGHNA and CDR2 YNFKEQ. V lost 0 bases, J lost 4 bases, and 9 bases lay in between. CDR3 length equals 14 residues.

This clonotype was counted only a few times. This chain links TRBV5-1 with TRBJ2-5, with unresolved D. CDR1 SGHRS and CDR2 YFSETQ come from the germline V gene. This CDR3 comprises 16 residues. The V end lost 1 base, the J end lost 1 base, and 14 bases lay between the germline ends. CDR3 sequence: CASSLMAVGAQETQYF. In DNA, the CDR3 is TGCGCCAGCAGCTTGATGGCGGTCGGCGCCCAAGAGACCCAGTACTTC. The complete variable domain, with remaining parts taken from reference TRBV5-1 and TRBJ2-5, reads KAGVTQTPRYLIKTRGQQVTLSCSPISGHRSVSWYQQTPGQGLQFLFEYFSETQRNKGNFPGRFSGRQFSNSRSEMNVSTLELGDSALYLCASSLMAVGAQETQYFGPGTRLLVL.

This clonotype was seen repeatedly, ten times or more. V is TRBV9 and J is TRBJ2-1, with 10 nucleotides matching TRBD2. This CDR3 spans 17 amino acids. Trimming removed 4 bases from V and 7 bases from J; junction bases left unmatched: 14. Germline V gene sequence: CDR1 SGDLS, CDR2 YYNGEE. The CDR3 sequence: CASSPGVGTSAGNEQFF. In DNA form, the CDR3 reads TGTGCCAGCAGCCCGGGAGTTGGGACTAGCGCCGGTAATGAGCAGTTCTTC.

This clonotype was counted between two and nine times. The rearrangement links TRBV5-1 to TRBJ2-7; D remains unclear. The CDR3 contains 13 residues. Trimming pared 4 bases from V and 3 bases from J, leaving 11 bases between. CDR1 and CDR2 (germline): SGHRS, YFSETQ. The CDR3 bases are TGCGCCAGCAGCGTTTCCGACAACTACGAGCAGTACTTC. It codes for CASSVSDNYEQYF.

The V and J genes are TRBV7-6 and TRBJ1-1; unclear D gene. CDR1 SGHVS and CDR2 FNYEAQ come from the germline V gene. This CDR3 contains 14 residues. V was pared by 1 base and J by 0 bases, with 6 bases between. DNA of the CDR3: TGTGCCAGCAGCTTAGGCCGCTTGAACACTGAAGCTTTCTTT. Encoded protein: CASSLGRLNTEAFF.

This chain joins TRBV12-3 or TRBV12-4 and TRBJ2-1; TRBD2 aligns across 8 bases. V was clipped by 3 bases and J by 0 bases; unmatched bases: 1. The CDR3 consists of 15 residues. Here the CDR3 DNA reads TGTGCCAGCAGTTTTCGGGAGGGCTCCTACAATGAGCAGTTCTTC. Translated: CASSFREGSYNEQFF.